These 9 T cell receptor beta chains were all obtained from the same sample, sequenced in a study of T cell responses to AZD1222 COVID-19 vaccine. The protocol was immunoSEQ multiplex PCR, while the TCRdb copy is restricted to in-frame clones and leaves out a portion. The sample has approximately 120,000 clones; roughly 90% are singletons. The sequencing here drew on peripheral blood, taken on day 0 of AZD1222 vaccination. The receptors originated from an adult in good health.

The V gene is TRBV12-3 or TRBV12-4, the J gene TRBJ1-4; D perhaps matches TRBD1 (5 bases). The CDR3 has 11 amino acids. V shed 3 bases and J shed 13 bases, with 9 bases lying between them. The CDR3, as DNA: TGTGCCAGCAGTTTCCGTGACAGACTGTTTTTT. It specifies CASSFRDRLFF.

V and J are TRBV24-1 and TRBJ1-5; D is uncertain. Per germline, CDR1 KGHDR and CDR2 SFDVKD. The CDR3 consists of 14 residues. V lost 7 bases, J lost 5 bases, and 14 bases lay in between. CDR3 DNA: TGTGCCACCAGCCCCGGGAGGGTGGATCAGCCCCAGCATTTT. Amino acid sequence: CATSPGRVDQPQHF.

The CDR3 is CASSSLQGSSYNEQFF. CDR3 bases: TGTGCCAGCAGTTCCTTACAGGGGAGCTCCTACAATGAGCAGTTCTTC. The chain joins TRBV28 to TRBJ2-1; 7 positions agree with TRBD1. The CDR3 extends over 16 amino acids. The J segment lost 0 bases and the V segment lost 4 bases, leaving 6 bases of the junction unmatched. The germline V gene has CDR1 MDHEN and CDR2 SYDVKM.

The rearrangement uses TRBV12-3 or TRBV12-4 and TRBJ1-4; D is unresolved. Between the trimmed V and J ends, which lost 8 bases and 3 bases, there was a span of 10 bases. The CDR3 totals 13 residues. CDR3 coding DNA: TGTGCCAGCTCGCGGTCGGCTAATGAAAAACTGTTTTTT. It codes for CASSRSANEKLFF.

The CDR3 nucleotides are TGTGCCAGCAGCCTCTCGGTAGGGGGGAACGGCTACACCTTC. Protein product: CASSLSVGGNGYTF. The chain recombines TRBV3-1 (or the pseudogene TRBV3-2) with TRBJ1-2, with D tentatively TRBD1 (6 bases). Germline CDR1 is LGHDT and CDR2 is YNNKEL (reference sequence). The CDR3 covers 14 residues. Between the trimmed V and J ends, which lost 4 bases and 8 bases, there was a span of 17 bases.

The DNA for the CDR3 is TGTGCCAGCTCACCGATCCACGGTGAGCAGTTCTTC. Amino acid sequence: CASSPIHGEQFF. The chain recombines TRBV18 with TRBJ2-1; D uncertain. Looked up from germline, CDR1 is KGHSH and CDR2 is LQKENI. V shed 3 bases and J shed 9 bases, with 9 bases lying between them. This CDR3 comprises 12 residues.

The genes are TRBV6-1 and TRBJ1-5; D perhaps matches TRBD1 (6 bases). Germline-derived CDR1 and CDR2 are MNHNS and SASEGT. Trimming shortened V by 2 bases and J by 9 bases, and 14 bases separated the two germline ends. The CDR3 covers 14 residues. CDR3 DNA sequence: TGTGCCAGCAGTGAAAGGGGGGTTGAATCGCCCCAGCATTTT. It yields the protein CASSERGVESPQHF.

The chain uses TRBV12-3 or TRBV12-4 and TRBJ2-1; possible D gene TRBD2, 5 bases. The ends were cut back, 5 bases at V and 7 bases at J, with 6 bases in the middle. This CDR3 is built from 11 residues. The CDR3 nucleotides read TGTGCCAGCAGTCCGGGGAATGAGCAGTTCTTC. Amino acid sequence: CASSPGNEQFF.

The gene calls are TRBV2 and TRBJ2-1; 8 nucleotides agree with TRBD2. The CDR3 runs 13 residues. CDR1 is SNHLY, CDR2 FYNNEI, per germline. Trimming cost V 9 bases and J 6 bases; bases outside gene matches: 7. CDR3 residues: CARSGTSSNEQFF. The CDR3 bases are TGTGCCAGGTCCGGGACTAGTTCCAATGAGCAGTTCTTC.